Below, 11 T cell receptor beta chains from the same sample are listed, as sequenced in a study of cytomegalovirus exposure and HLA in healthy donors. PCR used 60 Vbeta primers and 13 Jbeta primers. Data came from immunoSEQ multiplex PCR; TCRdb stores just in-frame clones and leaves some out. The sample yields roughly 110,000 clones, about 78% seen once. What was sequenced was PBMCs. All receptors come from a woman aged 30 to 39 in good health and CMV-seropositive.

Only a few counts were recorded for this clone. V usage is TRBV9 and J usage is TRBJ2-2, with TRBD2 as a possible D gene (6 bases). The V gene's germline CDR1 is SGDLS and CDR2 YYNGEE. The V gene lost 2 bases and the J gene lost 5 bases, with 7 bases spanning the gap. This CDR3 has 13 residues. The CDR3 is CASSVAGTGELFF. CDR3 coding DNA: TGTGCCAGCAGCGTCGCGGGGACCGGGGAGCTGTTTTTT.

CDR3 protein: CASSLEWQGEGYTF. The CDR3 coding sequence is TGTGCCAGCAGCTTAGAATGGCAGGGGGAAGGCTACACCTTC. The J gene is TRBJ1-2, the V gene TRBV7-2; 7 bases are a match to TRBD1. Germline V gives CDR1 SGHTA, CDR2 FQGNSA. CDR3 length: 14 amino acids. Trimming removed 1 base from V and 8 bases from J; junction bases left unmatched: 7.

The genes are TRBV11-3 and TRBJ2-2; TRBD1 matches 7 bases. CDR3 length: 13 amino acids. V was clipped by 8 bases and J by 3 bases; unmatched bases: 3. Germline V lookup: CDR1 SGHNT, CDR2 YENEEA. The CDR3 loop is CASGDRDTGELFF. CDR3 DNA: TGTGCCAGCGGGGACAGAGACACCGGGGAGCTGTTTTTT.

V usage is TRBV6-1 and J usage is TRBJ2-7, with 10 bases that match TRBD2. This CDR3 region has 15 residues. With 4 bases clipped from V and 1 base from J, the junction kept 4 bases outside the gene matches. Germline V CDR1 and CDR2: MNHNS, SASEGT. CDR3 coding DNA: TGTGCCAGCAGTGCCCGGACTAGCGGTTCCTACGAGCAGTACTTC. It is translated as CASSARTSGSYEQYF.

The rearrangement uses TRBV9 and TRBJ2-5; D is possibly TRBD1 (5 bases). Germline V gives CDR1 SGDLS, CDR2 YYNGEE. This CDR3 is 15 amino acids long. The V and J ends lost 3 bases and 4 bases respectively, with 16 bases between them. CDR3 region: CASSGQGSEGETQYF. The CDR3 DNA follows: TGTGCCAGCAGCGGCCAGGGTAGTGAAGGAGAGACCCAGTACTTC.

The rearrangement links TRBV6-5 to TRBJ1-4; D uncertain. The length of the CDR3 is 14 residues. Trimming took 5 bases from V and 6 from J, leaving 13 bases between them. Germline loops: CDR1 MNHEY, CDR2 SVGAGI. The CDR3 loop is CASSVRESHEKLFF. As DNA, the CDR3 is TGTGCCAGCAGTGTAAGGGAGTCCCATGAAAAACTGTTTTTT.

This rearrangement joins TRBV2 to TRBJ2-5, with D possibly TRBD2 on 5 matching bases. Germline V gene lookup returns CDR1 SNHLY and CDR2 FYNNEI. CDR3 length: 15 amino acids. V was trimmed by 3 bases and J by 4 bases, leaving 15 bases between them. For the CDR3, the DNA is TGTGCCAGCAGTGAGGGTCTAGCAACCCGAGAGACCCAGTACTTC. Translated: CASSEGLATRETQYF.

This chain links TRBV19 with TRBJ1-2; D remains unclear. Germline assignment: CDR1 LNHDA and CDR2 SQIVND (reference sequence). CDR3 length equals 14 residues. V lost 6 bases, J lost 2 bases, and 13 bases lay in between. CDR3 DNA sequence: TGTGCCAGTAGGGCGGGCCTCAACAACTATGGCTACACCTTC. This translates into CASRAGLNNYGYTF.

This sequence joins TRBV18 and TRBJ2-1; 14 bases align to TRBD2. V was pared by 4 bases and J by 4 bases, with 3 bases of the junction left unmatched. CDR3 length: 16 residues. The germline CDR1 and CDR2 sequences are KGHSH and LQKENI. The CDR3 reads CASSQGLAGVYNEQFF. In DNA form, the CDR3 reads TGTGCCAGCTCACAGGGACTAGCGGGAGTATACAATGAGCAGTTCTTC. The full variable domain, its missing parts supplied by reference TRBV18 and TRBJ2-1, is NAGVMQNPRHLVRRRGQEARLRCSPMKGHSHVYWYRQLPEEGLKFMVYLQKENIIDESGMPKERFSAEFPKEGPSILRIQQVVRGDSAAYFCASSQGLAGVYNEQFFGPGTRLTVL.

This clone was detected a few times. The chain links TRBV29-1 to TRBJ1-4; 10 bases fit TRBD1. V trimming: 6 bases; J trimming: 4 bases; junction bases outside the gene matches: 5. The length of the CDR3 is 14 residues. The germline V gene encodes CDR1 SQVTM and CDR2 ANQGSEA. The CDR3 reads CSVTRTGGNEKLFF. In DNA, the CDR3 is TGCAGCGTCACCCGGACAGGGGGTAATGAAAAACTGTTTTTT.

The V call is TRBV5-1, the J call TRBJ2-2; maybe TRBD2 (6 bases). There are 15 residues in the CDR3. CDR1 SGHRS and CDR2 YFSETQ come from the germline V gene. Trimming removed 7 bases from V and 7 bases from J, with 20 bases in between. The CDR3 loop reads CASGDLGGADGELFF. The CDR3 nucleotides are TGCGCCAGCGGCGACTTAGGAGGGGCCGACGGGGAGCTGTTTTTT.